This T cell receptor (beta chain) was sequenced for a study of blood T cell repertoires in COVID-19. V lost 6 bases and J 1 base, leaving 12 bases between the germline ends. This CDR3 spans 14 amino acids. Germline CDR1 is LNHDA and CDR2 is SQIVND (reference sequence). Produced via immunoSEQ multiplex PCR; TCRdb's table is partial and in-frame only. Seen here are about 160,000 clones, roughly 88% observed once, and the top ten hold less than 8.5%. Material: PBMCs or T cells enriched from blood (not recorded which). V is TRBV19 and J is TRBJ1-2; D unclear. This TCR was sampled from a woman between 50 and 59 years old who had recovered from COVID-19. This CDR3 is CASSVRHRNYGYTF. CDR3 nucleotide sequence: TGTGCCAGTAGCGTGAGACACCGTAACTATGGCTACACCTTC. The complete variable domain, with remaining parts taken from reference TRBV19 and TRBJ1-2, reads DGGITQSPKYLFRKEGQNVTLSCEQNLNHDAMYWYRQDPGQGLRLIYYSQIVNDFQKGDIAEGYSVSREKKESFPLTVTSAQKNPTAFYLCASSVRHRNYGYTFGSGTRLTVV.